This TCR beta chain is drawn from a study of type 1 regulatory T cells. Study background: This in vitro CD4 product, T-allo10, is enriched for Tr1 cells and alloantigen-specific.

A word on this clonotype: Its specificity is unknown.

In TCRdb, the reads were re-called with MiXCR into one record per CDR3 protein. Of 55,000 to 65,000 distinct CDR3 sequences in the sample, approximately 60% were seen once. General study findings and limits: Compared with non-Tr1 cells, Tr1 cells showed a narrower TCR repertoire.

The TCR originated in a human donor in good health. The sample taken for sequencing was cultured non-Tr1 T cells, either the whole culture or a sorted T cell fraction (not recorded which).

The CDR3 region is CSAFRGDYGYTF. CDR3 nucleotide sequence: TGCAGTGCTTTCAGGGGGGACTATGGCTACACCTTC. This chain links TRBV20-1 with TRBJ1-2; 7 nucleotides line up with TRBD1. With V trimmed by 5 bases and J by 3 bases, 3 bases remained unmatched. In germline, CDR1 is DFQATT, CDR2 SNEGSKA (reference sequence). This CDR3 region has 12 residues.